This record covers a single T cell receptor beta chain. Method: immunoSEQ multiplex PCR; TCRdb's copy keeps in-frame clones and lacks some. The sample includes fewer than 110,000 clones, around nine tenths of them seen just once. These data belong to a study of identifying expanded T cells in peripheral blood. This CDR3 region has 16 residues. V lost 0 bases, J lost 0 bases, and 9 bases lay in between. Germline V CDR1 and CDR2: MNHEY, SVGAGI. The TCR was taken from a person between 18 and 75 years old in good health. Specimen: blood. V is TRBV6-5 and J is TRBJ1-3; D unclear. CDR3 sequence: CASSYSYADSGNTIYF. Written as DNA, the CDR3 is TGTGCCAGCAGTTACTCGTACGCGGACTCTGGAAACACCATATATTTT.